These 5 T cell receptor beta chains came from one sample sequenced in a study of T cells after yellow fever vaccination. MiXCR, applied by TCRdb to the 5' RACE reads, yields one record per CDR3 protein. The repertoire has approximately 150,000 distinct CDR3 sequences, approximately 6.2% of them found once; the top ten carry about 2.7%. Material: CD4+ T cells sorted from PBMCs, obtained on the day of the first yellow fever vaccination. The receptors were sampled from a young man who received the YFV17D yellow fever vaccine.

A few counts support this clonotype. The J gene is TRBJ2-2, the V gene TRBV11-2; 7 bases map to TRBD1. Germline CDR1 is SGHAT and CDR2 is FQNNGV. The CDR3 spans 15 residues. Trimming cost V 3 bases and J 6 bases; bases outside gene matches: 7. Here the CDR3 reads CASSFVTGDAGELFF. The CDR3 DNA reads TGTGCCAGCAGCTTCGTTACAGGGGACGCCGGGGAGCTGTTTTTT.

V gene TRBV27 combines with J gene TRBJ1-6, with 11 nucleotides matching TRBD1. V was clipped by 4 bases and J by 14 bases; unmatched bases: 10. The germline V gene has CDR1 MNHEY and CDR2 SMNVEV (reference sequence). This CDR3 has 15 residues. The CDR3 sequence is CASSSAGTGGETLHF. The DNA of the CDR3 is TGTGCCAGCAGTTCGGCCGGGACAGGGGGGGAGACCCTCCACTTT.

In its sample, this clonotype was seen a few times. The genes are TRBV4-3 and TRBJ1-5; no firm D call. The CDR3 sequence is 14 residues long. Germline assignment: CDR1 LGHNA and CDR2 YSLEER. The germline V and J ends were trimmed by 4 bases and 7 bases, with 14 bases remaining between them. The CDR3 region is CASSPQGGKQPQHF. The CDR3 DNA reads as TGCGCCAGCAGCCCTCAAGGAGGTAAACAGCCCCAGCATTTT.

This clonotype has a count of ten or more. The J gene is TRBJ1-5, the V gene TRBV28, with unresolved D. Germline CDR1 reads MDHEN; CDR2 reads SYDVKM. CDR3 length: 15 amino acids. Trimming pared 2 bases from V and 5 bases from J, leaving 13 bases between. The CDR3 sequence is CASSLGVGVDQPQHF. Written as DNA, the CDR3 is TGTGCCAGCAGTTTAGGAGTGGGAGTTGATCAGCCCCAGCATTTT.

The chain has TRBV18 and TRBJ2-6; D is uncertain. Per germline, CDR1 KGHSH and CDR2 LQKENI. The CDR3 runs to 15 residues. V was clipped by 4 bases and J by 3 bases, with 10 bases between them. The CDR3 here is CASSLSINGANVLTF. DNA of the CDR3: TGTGCCAGCTCACTATCGATCAATGGGGCCAACGTCCTGACTTTC.